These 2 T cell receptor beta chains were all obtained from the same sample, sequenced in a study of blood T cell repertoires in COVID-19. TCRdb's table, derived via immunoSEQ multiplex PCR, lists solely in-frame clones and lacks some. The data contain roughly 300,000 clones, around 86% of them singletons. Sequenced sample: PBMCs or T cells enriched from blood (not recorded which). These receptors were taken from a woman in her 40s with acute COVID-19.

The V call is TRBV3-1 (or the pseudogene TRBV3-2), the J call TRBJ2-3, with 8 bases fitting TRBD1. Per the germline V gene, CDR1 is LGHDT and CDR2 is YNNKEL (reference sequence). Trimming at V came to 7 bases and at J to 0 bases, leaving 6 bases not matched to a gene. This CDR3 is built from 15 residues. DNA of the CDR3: TGTGCCAGCAACTCCCGGGACAGGAGCACAGATACGCAGTATTTT. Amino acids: CASNSRDRSTDTQYF.

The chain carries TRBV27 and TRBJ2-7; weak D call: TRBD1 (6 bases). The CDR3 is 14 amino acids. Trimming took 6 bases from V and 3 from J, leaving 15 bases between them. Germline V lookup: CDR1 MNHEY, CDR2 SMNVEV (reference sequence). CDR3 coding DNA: TGTGCCAGCAGCCCCCGGACAGACGGCTACGAGCAGTACTTC. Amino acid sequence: CASSPRTDGYEQYF.